This T cell receptor (beta chain) was identified in a study of cytomegalovirus exposure and HLA in healthy donors. Primers: 60 Vbeta forward and 13 Jbeta reverse. Clones were sequenced by immunoSEQ multiplex PCR, and TCRdb holds only the in-frame ones, with some missing. Here the sample spans under 300,000 clones, 70% to 90% being singletons. The CDR3 extends over 14 amino acids. V was trimmed by 1 base and J by 3 bases, leaving 7 bases between them. The germline V gene encodes CDR1 SGHAT and CDR2 FQNNGV. Unrecorded immune exposure was likely among donors, who were nominally healthy when sampled. Study-level findings and limits: Among the most significant clusters, several appeared linked to common viral pathogens in a later analysis. The authors later linked a missense DCLRE1C variant to TCR beta V- and J-gene trimming.

Of note for this clone: Its matching antigen is unknown.

The receptor's source is a woman between 55 and 75 years old in good health and CMV-seropositive. The sample was PBMCs. This sequence joins TRBV11-2 and TRBJ2-1; perhaps TRBD2 as D (5 bases). The CDR3 here is CASSLAGIYNEQFF. For the CDR3, the DNA is TGTGCCAGCAGCTTAGCGGGAATCTACAATGAGCAGTTCTTC. The full variable domain, with the rest looked up from reference TRBV11-2 and TRBJ2-1, is EAGVAQSPRYKIIEKRQSVAFWCNPISGHATLYWYQQILGQGPKLLIQFQNNGVVDDSQLPKDRFSAERLKGVDSTLKIQPAKLEDSAVYLCASSLAGIYNEQFFGPGTRLTVL.